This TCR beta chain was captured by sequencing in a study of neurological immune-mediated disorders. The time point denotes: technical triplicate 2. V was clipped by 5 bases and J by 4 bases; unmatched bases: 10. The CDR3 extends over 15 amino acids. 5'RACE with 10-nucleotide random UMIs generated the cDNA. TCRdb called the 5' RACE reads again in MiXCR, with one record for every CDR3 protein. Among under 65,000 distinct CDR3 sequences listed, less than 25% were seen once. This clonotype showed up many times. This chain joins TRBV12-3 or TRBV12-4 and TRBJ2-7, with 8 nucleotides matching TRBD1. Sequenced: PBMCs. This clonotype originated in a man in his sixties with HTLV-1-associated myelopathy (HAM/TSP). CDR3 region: CASSLPRTGRYEQYF. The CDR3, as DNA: TGTGCCAGCAGTCTCCCTCGGACAGGGCGATACGAGCAGTACTTC.